The 22 T cell receptor beta chains listed next were all sequenced from one sample in a study of T cell responses to AZD1222 COVID-19 vaccine. TCRdb keeps only in-frame clones here, not all; method: immunoSEQ multiplex PCR. Counted here are 90,000 to 150,000 clones, about 86% occurring once; the ten biggest clones make up approximately 12%. The sample in question was peripheral blood, obtained on day 0 of AZD1222 vaccination. These receptors were obtained from an adult in good health.

The chain carries TRBV18 and TRBJ2-4; 8 positions agree with TRBD1. The V gene's germline CDR1 is KGHSH and CDR2 LQKENI. The CDR3 length is 16 residues. J was trimmed by 0 bases and V by 6 bases; bases with no gene match: 7. The chain's CDR3 is CASSATGGKAKNIQYF. In DNA, the CDR3 is TGTGCCAGCTCGGCAACAGGGGGTAAAGCCAAAAACATTCAGTACTTC.

The chain uses TRBV2 and TRBJ2-5; no definite D call. Trimming removed 9 bases at V and 2 bases at J, with 16 bases between. Germline V gene lookup returns CDR1 SNHLY and CDR2 FYNNEI. The CDR3 consists of 14 residues. The CDR3 sequence is CASNVGLDQETQYF. CDR3 nucleotides: TGTGCCAGTAACGTTGGGTTGGATCAAGAGACCCAGTACTTC.

This clone was recorded only once. The chain uses TRBV7-2 and TRBJ2-3; D may match TRBD1 or TRBD2 (6 bases each). The germline V and J ends were trimmed by 2 bases and 4 bases, with 19 bases remaining between them. Germline V gene lookup returns CDR1 SGHTA and CDR2 FQGNSA. This CDR3 comprises 17 residues. Here the CDR3 reads CASSLMITVGGPDTQYF. CDR3 sequence (DNA): TGTGCCAGCAGCTTAATGATTACGGTCGGGGGCCCAGATACGCAGTATTTT.

The CDR3 spells CASSLLQGMYGYTF. CDR3 nucleotide sequence: TGTGCCAGTAGCCTCCTACAGGGGATGTATGGCTACACCTTC. The V gene is TRBV19, the J gene TRBJ1-2, with 7 bases identical to TRBD1. V lost 6 bases and J lost 5; bases outside the gene matches: 9. The CDR3 is 14 amino acids. Germline CDR1 is LNHDA and CDR2 is SQIVND (reference sequence).

V is TRBV24-1 and J is TRBJ2-2, with D perhaps matching TRBD1 or TRBD2 (6 bases each). The V end was cut by 9 bases, the J end by 3 bases, with 13 bases between. The V gene's germline CDR1 is KGHDR and CDR2 SFDVKD. The CDR3 totals 14 residues. The CDR3 DNA reads as TGTGCCACCCGGGGGCCCGGCGACACCGGGGAGCTGTTTTTT. Its protein is CATRGPGDTGELFF.

This clone was seen a few times. Other nucleotide sequences in the sample specify the same CDR3. This rearrangement joins TRBV30 to TRBJ1-5; D ambiguous. Per germline, CDR1 GTSNPN and CDR2 SVGIG (reference sequence). This CDR3 comprises 13 residues. Trimming stripped 2 bases from V and 1 base from J, with 6 bases between. The DNA for the CDR3 is TGTGCCTGGAGTCCAGACAGCAATCAGCCCCAGCATTTT. Translation gives CAWSPDSNQPQHF. Together with reference TRBV30 and TRBJ1-5, the CDR3 gives the full variable domain: SQTIHQWPATLVQPVGSPLSLECTVEGTSNPNLYWYRQAAGRGLQLLFYSVGIGQISSEVPQNLSASRPQDRQFILSSKKLLLSDSGFYLCAWSPDSNQPQHFGDGTRLSIL.

The gene calls are TRBV6-5 and TRBJ2-7; TRBD1 agrees at 10 bases. V lost 4 bases to trimming and J lost 3 bases; unmatched junction nucleotides: 6. The CDR3 contains 15 residues. CDR1 is MNHEY and CDR2 is SVGAGI in the germline V gene. The CDR3 DNA is TGTGCCAGCAGTTTCAGGGACAGGGGTGACTACGAGCAGTACTTC. Amino acids: CASSFRDRGDYEQYF.

The chain joins TRBV27 to TRBJ1-6; D unresolved. The CDR3 is 13 residues long. The germline CDR1 and CDR2 sequences are MNHEY and SMNVEV (reference sequence). The germline V and J ends were trimmed by 6 bases and 9 bases, with 12 bases remaining between them. CDR3 sequence: CASSNPAGSPLHF. In DNA form, the CDR3 reads TGTGCCAGCAGCAACCCAGCAGGTTCACCCCTCCACTTT.

The rearrangement joins TRBV5-1 to TRBJ1-2; 7 bases align to TRBD1. The CDR3 covers 15 residues. The trim removed 1 base at V and 7 bases at J, leaving 10 bases unmatched. Germline CDR1 and CDR2: SGHRS and YFSETQ. Here the CDR3 reads CASSLTLDRPAGYTF. CDR3 sequence (DNA): TGCGCCAGCAGCTTGACCTTGGACAGGCCGGCTGGCTACACCTTC.

The rearrangement links TRBV28 to TRBJ2-5; D might be TRBD2 (6 bases). Germline V lookup: CDR1 MDHEN, CDR2 SYDVKM. The CDR3 is 17 residues long. With 5 bases removed from V and 4 bases from J, the gap between germline ends came to 23 bases. The CDR3 sequence: CASSVEKRLAGRETQYF. In DNA form, the CDR3 reads TGTGCCAGCAGTGTCGAGAAGCGGCTAGCCGGGAGAGAGACCCAGTACTTC.

The chain uses TRBV7-9 and TRBJ1-4; TRBD1 agrees at 9 bases. The CDR3 totals 19 residues. Germline CDR1 reads SEHNR; CDR2 reads FQNEAQ (reference sequence). Germline trimming cut 4 bases from V and 13 bases from J; bases unmatched to any gene: 25. The CDR3 is CASSSQGAQAMGSPEGLFF. CDR3 DNA sequence: TGTGCCAGCAGCTCACAGGGGGCGCAAGCGATGGGGTCTCCCGAGGGACTGTTTTTT.

The CDR3 spells CASSAGGIGNNEQFF. The CDR3 DNA is TGTGCCAGCAGCGCTGGGGGGATCGGGAACAATGAGCAGTTCTTC. This chain links TRBV9 with TRBJ2-1, with D possibly TRBD2 on 6 matching bases. Trimming cost V 3 bases and J 5 bases, with 15 bases left between them. This CDR3 region has 15 residues. Looked up from germline, CDR1 is SGDLS and CDR2 is YYNGEE.

This clone was found once. The chain is built from TRBV7-2 and TRBJ1-2; 9 bases are a match to TRBD1. There are 13 residues in the CDR3. Germline V lookup: CDR1 SGHTA, CDR2 FQGNSA. The V and J ends lost 4 bases and 8 bases, in that order; junction bases with no gene match: 5. CDR3 DNA sequence: TGTGCCAGCAGCTCGGGACAGGGTGAAGGCTACACCTTC. This gives the protein CASSSGQGEGYTF.

The V call is TRBV11-2, the J call TRBJ1-1, with D unclear. V was trimmed by 4 bases and J by 1 base, leaving 10 bases between them. Germline CDR1 reads SGHAT; CDR2 reads FQNNGV. This CDR3 contains 14 residues. CDR3 residues: CASSSTGPNTEAFF. CDR3 in DNA: TGTGCCAGCAGCTCCACCGGGCCGAACACTGAAGCTTTCTTT.

The chain employs TRBV3-1 (or the pseudogene TRBV3-2) and TRBJ1-3, with D perhaps TRBD1 (6 bases). V was trimmed by 2 bases and J by 1 base, leaving 15 bases between them. The V gene's germline CDR1 is LGHDT and CDR2 YNNKEL (reference sequence). The length of the CDR3 is 17 residues. The CDR3 bases are TGTGCCAGCAGCCAACCTATGGTGACAGGTTCTGGAAACACCATATATTTT. Translation gives CASSQPMVTGSGNTIYF.

The chain carries TRBV6-2 or TRBV6-3 and TRBJ1-6; a weak D match, TRBD1 (6 bases). The CDR3 consists of 15 residues. Per the germline V gene, CDR1 is MNHEY and CDR2 is SVGEGT. The V and J ends lost 2 bases and 4 bases respectively, with 9 bases between them. Here the CDR3 DNA reads TGTGCCAGCAGTTACCGGACAGCATATAATTCACCCCTCCACTTT. Its translation: CASSYRTAYNSPLHF.

The chain employs TRBV11-2 and TRBJ2-5; D not resolved. V lost 3 bases and J lost 5, with 7 bases in between. This CDR3 has 12 amino acids. CDR1 is SGHAT and CDR2 is FQNNGV in the germline V gene. The DNA of the CDR3 is TGTGCCAGCAGCTTGAACCGGGAGACCCAGTACTTC. Its translation is CASSLNRETQYF.

This chain uses TRBV5-4 with TRBJ2-7; 9 nucleotides line up with TRBD1. The germline CDR1 and CDR2 sequences are SGHNT and YYREEE (reference sequence). J was trimmed by 4 bases and V by 7 bases; bases with no gene match: 6. The CDR3 has 13 residues. This CDR3 reads CASSGTGFYEQYF. The CDR3 DNA reads TGTGCCAGCTCCGGGACAGGGTTTTACGAGCAGTACTTC.

The CDR3 reads CASSLARGAGYEQYF. In nucleotides, the CDR3 is TGCGCCAGCAGCTTGGCCCGGGGGGCGGGGTACGAGCAGTACTTC. The V gene is TRBV5-1, the J gene TRBJ2-7; TRBD2 is a possible D gene (7 bases). Trimming took off 0 bases at V and 4 bases at J, with 14 bases between the two ends. Per the germline V gene, CDR1 is SGHRS and CDR2 is YFSETQ. This CDR3 is 15 amino acids long.

V is TRBV6-5 and J is TRBJ2-2; D gene ambiguous. Per the germline V gene, CDR1 is MNHEY and CDR2 is SVGAGI. The CDR3 is 12 residues long. V lost 5 bases, J lost 10 bases, and 11 bases lay in between. The CDR3 DNA is TGTGCCAGCAGTCACCCTAGGGAGGAGCTGTTTTTT. It specifies CASSHPREELFF.

The chain couples TRBV13 to TRBJ2-7, with D perhaps assigned TRBD1 or TRBD2 (5 bases each). The CDR3 is 15 residues long. CDR1 is PRHDT, CDR2 FYEKMQ, per germline (reference sequence). V dropped 8 bases and J dropped 3 bases, with 20 bases sitting between them. This CDR3 is CASSNRDGGHYEQYF. CDR3 coding DNA: TGTGCCAGCTCCAACCGGGACGGAGGACACTACGAGCAGTACTTC.

The rearrangement links TRBV3-1 (or the pseudogene TRBV3-2) to TRBJ1-1; 7 nucleotides align to TRBD1. Germline V lookup: CDR1 LGHDT, CDR2 YNNKEL (reference sequence). V lost 2 bases to trimming and J lost 0 bases; unmatched junction nucleotides: 18. The CDR3 covers 20 residues. The DNA for the CDR3 is TGTGCCAGCAGCCAACTACCGCATGGCCACAGGGGTACAATGAACACTGAAGCTTTCTTT. As protein: CASSQLPHGHRGTMNTEAFF.